Listed here are 9 T cell receptor beta chains from one sample, sequenced in a study of response to subunit inactivated influenza vaccine. TCRdb independently ran MiXCR on the RT-PCR reads; one entry per CDR3 protein. Among 500,000 to 600,000 distinct CDR3 sequences listed, approximately 13% were seen once. This sample comprised PBMCs from blood, obtained roughly 48 days after vaccination. The origin of the receptors is a man in his forties or fifties who received an inactivated influenza vaccine.

This clonotype has only a few counts. At one end, the junction sequence differs from germline, possibly due to a read error. This sequence joins TRBV20-1 and TRBJ1-1; 7 bases map to TRBD1. This CDR3 spans 13 amino acids. CDR1 DFQATT and CDR2 SNEGSKA come from the germline V gene (reference sequence). The CDR3 nucleotides read TGCAGTGCTGGAGACAGGGACCCATCGGATGCTTTCTTT. It translates to CSAGDRDPSDAFF.

The gene calls are TRBV7-8 and TRBJ2-7; 10 positions agree with TRBD1. The trim removed 1 base at V and 4 bases at J, leaving 19 bases unmatched. CDR1 is SGHVS and CDR2 is FQNEAQ in the germline V gene. The CDR3 runs 20 residues. DNA of the CDR3: TGTGCCAGCAGCTTAGGAGCGTGGGACAGGGGAATCTCCCTTCATTACGAGCAGTACTTC. This gives the protein CASSLGAWDRGISLHYEQYF.

The chain uses TRBV5-1 and TRBJ2-1; no definite D call. The CDR3 covers 14 residues. V lost 0 bases to trimming and J lost 5 bases, with 9 bases between them. In germline, CDR1 is SGHRS, CDR2 YFSETQ. The CDR3 DNA reads TGCGCCAGCAGCTTGGATGTGCCTCACAATGAGCAGTTCTTC. This gives the protein CASSLDVPHNEQFF. The entire variable domain, with the rest obtained from reference TRBV5-1 and TRBJ2-1, is as follows: KAGVTQTPRYLIKTRGQQVTLSCSPISGHRSVSWYQQTPGQGLQFLFEYFSETQRNKGNFPGRFSGRQFSNSRSEMNVSTLELGDSALYLCASSLDVPHNEQFFGPGTRLTVL.

The CDR3 region is CASSQSGYLGNTIYF. The CDR3, as DNA: TGTGCCAGCAGCCAATCGGGGTACCTCGGAAACACCATATATTTT. The genes are TRBV12-3 or TRBV12-4 and TRBJ1-3; D not certain. The CDR3 contains 15 residues. With 6 bases removed from V and 4 bases from J, the gap between germline ends came to 16 bases.

As to this clonotype: This may stem from a read error, because a much larger clone lies one nucleotide away. The chain uses TRBV9 and TRBJ2-3; TRBD2 aligns across 8 bases. The ends lost 4 bases at V and 1 base at J; junction bases unmatched: 2. CDR3 length: 14 residues. Germline CDR1 and CDR2: SGDLS and YYNGEE. The CDR3 region is CASSSGGGTDTQYF. CDR3 sequence (DNA): TGTGCCAGCAGCTCGGGGGGGGGCACAGATACGCAGTATTTT. The full variable domain, rest sourced from reference TRBV9 and TRBJ2-3, is DSGVTQTPKHLITATGQRVTLRCSPRSGDLSVYWYQQSLDQGLQFLIQYYNGEERAKGNILERFSAQQFPDLHSELNLSSLELGDSALYFCASSSGGGTDTQYFGPGTRLTVL.

There are a few counts of this clonotype. V usage is TRBV9 and J usage is TRBJ2-7; perhaps D is TRBD1 or TRBD2 (5 bases each). V was trimmed by 3 bases and J by 6 bases, leaving 19 bases between them. Per germline, CDR1 SGDLS and CDR2 YYNGEE. CDR3 length equals 15 residues. The CDR3 sequence: CASSARGGGVGEQYF. CDR3 nucleotides: TGTGCCAGCAGCGCGCGCGGTGGGGGAGTCGGCGAGCAGTACTTC.

This sequence joins TRBV7-6 and TRBJ2-1, with a weak D call TRBD2 (7 bases). CDR1 is SGHVS and CDR2 is FNYEAQ in the germline V gene. The CDR3 totals 15 residues. V was shortened by 5 bases and J by 6 bases, with 17 bases between the two germline ends. This CDR3 reads CASSAMGGAGNEQFF. The CDR3, as DNA: TGTGCCAGCAGCGCCATGGGGGGGGCCGGCAATGAGCAGTTCTTC.

The chain is built from TRBV6-1 and TRBJ2-5; perhaps D is TRBD1 or TRBD2 (5 bases each). Germline CDR1 and CDR2: MNHNS and SASEGT. Trimming left V 6 bases short and J 4 bases short, with 21 bases between. The CDR3 loop spans 16 amino acids. The CDR3 is CASRDVLGTRGETQYF. The CDR3 nucleotides are TGTGCCAGCAGGGACGTACTAGGGACCCGGGGAGAGACCCAGTACTTC.

This clonotype was observed many times. The chain carries TRBV5-1 and TRBJ2-1; 8 nucleotides match TRBD1. V trimming: 4 bases; J trimming: 6 bases; junction bases outside the gene matches: 6. The CDR3 sequence is 14 residues long. In germline, CDR1 is SGHRS, CDR2 YFSETQ. This chain's CDR3 is CASSPGGVFNEQFF. The CDR3 DNA reads as TGCGCCAGCAGCCCAGGGGGCGTGTTCAATGAGCAGTTCTTC.